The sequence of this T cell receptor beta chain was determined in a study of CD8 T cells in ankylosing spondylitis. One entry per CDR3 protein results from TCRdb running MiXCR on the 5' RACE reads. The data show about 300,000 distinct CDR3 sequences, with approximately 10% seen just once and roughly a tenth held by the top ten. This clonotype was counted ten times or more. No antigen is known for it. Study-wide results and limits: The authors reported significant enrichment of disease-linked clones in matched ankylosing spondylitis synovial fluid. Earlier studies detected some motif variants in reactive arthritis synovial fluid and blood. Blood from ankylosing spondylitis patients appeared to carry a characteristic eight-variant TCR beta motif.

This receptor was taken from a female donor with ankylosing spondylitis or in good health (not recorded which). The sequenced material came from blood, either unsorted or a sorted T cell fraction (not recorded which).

CDR3 protein: CASSLGGAHSPLHF. The CDR3 nucleotides are TGTGCCAGCAGCTTAGGAGGAGCACATTCACCCCTCCACTTT. The V gene is TRBV7-2, the J gene TRBJ1-6; no clear D. The CDR3 length is 14 residues. Per the germline V gene, CDR1 is SGHTA and CDR2 is FQGNSA. The V end was cut by 1 base, the J end by 8 bases, with 9 bases between.